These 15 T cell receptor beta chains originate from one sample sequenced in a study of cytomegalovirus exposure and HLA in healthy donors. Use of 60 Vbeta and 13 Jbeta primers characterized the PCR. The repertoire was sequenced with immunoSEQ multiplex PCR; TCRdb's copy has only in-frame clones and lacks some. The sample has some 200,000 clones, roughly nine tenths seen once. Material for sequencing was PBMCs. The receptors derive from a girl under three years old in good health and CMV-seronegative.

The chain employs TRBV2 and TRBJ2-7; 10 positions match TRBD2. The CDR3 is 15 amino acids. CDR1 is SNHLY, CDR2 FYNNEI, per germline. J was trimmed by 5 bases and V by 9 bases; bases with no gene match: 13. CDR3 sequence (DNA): TGTGCCAGTTCCATTCTAGCGGGGGTGATAAACGAGCAGTACTTC. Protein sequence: CASSILAGVINEQYF.

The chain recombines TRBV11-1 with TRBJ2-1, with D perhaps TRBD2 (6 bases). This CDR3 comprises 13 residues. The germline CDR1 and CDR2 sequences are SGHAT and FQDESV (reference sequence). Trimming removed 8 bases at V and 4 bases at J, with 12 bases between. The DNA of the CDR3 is TGTGCCAGCGAGGCGGGGCAGTACAATGAGCAGTTCTTC. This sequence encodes CASEAGQYNEQFF.

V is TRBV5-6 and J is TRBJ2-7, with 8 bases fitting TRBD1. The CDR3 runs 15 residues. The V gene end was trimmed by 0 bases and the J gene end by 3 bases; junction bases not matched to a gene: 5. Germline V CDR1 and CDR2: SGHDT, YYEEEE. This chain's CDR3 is CASSLGVRGHYEQYF. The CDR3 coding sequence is TGTGCCAGCAGCTTGGGCGTCAGGGGGCACTACGAGCAGTACTTC.

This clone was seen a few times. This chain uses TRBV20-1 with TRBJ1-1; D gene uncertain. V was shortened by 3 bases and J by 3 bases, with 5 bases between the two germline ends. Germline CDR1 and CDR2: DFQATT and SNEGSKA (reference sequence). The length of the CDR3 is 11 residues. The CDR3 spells CSASVYTEAFF. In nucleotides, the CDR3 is TGCAGTGCTAGTGTATACACTGAAGCTTTCTTT.

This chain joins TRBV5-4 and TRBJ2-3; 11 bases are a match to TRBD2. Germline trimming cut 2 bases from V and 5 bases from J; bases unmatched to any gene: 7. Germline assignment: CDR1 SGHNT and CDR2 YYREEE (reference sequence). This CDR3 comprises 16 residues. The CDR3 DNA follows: TGTGCCAGCAGCTTTTTTAGCGGGAGGGTTGGAGATACGCAGTATTTT. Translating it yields CASSFFSGRVGDTQYF.

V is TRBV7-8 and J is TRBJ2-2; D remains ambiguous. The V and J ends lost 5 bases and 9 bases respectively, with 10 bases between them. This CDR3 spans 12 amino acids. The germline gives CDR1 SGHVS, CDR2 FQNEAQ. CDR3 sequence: CASSPNDRELFF. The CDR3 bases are TGTGCCAGCAGCCCCAACGACAGGGAGCTGTTTTTT.

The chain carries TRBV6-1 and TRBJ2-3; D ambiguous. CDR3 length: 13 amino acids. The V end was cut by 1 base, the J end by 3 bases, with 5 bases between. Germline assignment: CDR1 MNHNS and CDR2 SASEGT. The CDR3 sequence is CASSEVLTDTQYF. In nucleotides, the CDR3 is TGTGCCAGCAGTGAAGTGTTAACAGATACGCAGTATTTT.

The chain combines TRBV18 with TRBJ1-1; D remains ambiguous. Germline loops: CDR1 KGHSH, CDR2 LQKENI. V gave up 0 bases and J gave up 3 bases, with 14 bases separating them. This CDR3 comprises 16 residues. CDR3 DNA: TGTGCCAGCTCACCACCGCCCCTCGGTATATACACTGAAGCTTTCTTT. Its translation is CASSPPPLGIYTEAFF.

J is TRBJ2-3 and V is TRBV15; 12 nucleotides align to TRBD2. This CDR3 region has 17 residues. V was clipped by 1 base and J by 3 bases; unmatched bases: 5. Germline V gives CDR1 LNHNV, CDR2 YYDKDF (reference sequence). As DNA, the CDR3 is TGTGCCACCAGCAGAGGGGAGACTAGCGGGAGTACAGATACGCAGTATTTT. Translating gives CATSRGETSGSTDTQYF. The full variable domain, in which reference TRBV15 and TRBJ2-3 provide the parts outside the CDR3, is DAMVIQNPRYQVTQFGKPVTLSCSQTLNHNVMYWYQQKSSQAPKLLFHYYDKDFNNEADTPDNFQSRRPNTSFCFLDIRSPGLGDTAMYLCATSRGETSGSTDTQYFGPGTRLTVL.

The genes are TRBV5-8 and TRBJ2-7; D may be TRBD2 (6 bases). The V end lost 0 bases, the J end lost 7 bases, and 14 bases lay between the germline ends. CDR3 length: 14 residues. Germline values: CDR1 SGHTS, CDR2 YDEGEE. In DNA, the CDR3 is TGTGCCAGCAGCTTGGTGGGAAGGGAGGAGGAGCAGTACTTC. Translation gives CASSLVGREEEQYF.

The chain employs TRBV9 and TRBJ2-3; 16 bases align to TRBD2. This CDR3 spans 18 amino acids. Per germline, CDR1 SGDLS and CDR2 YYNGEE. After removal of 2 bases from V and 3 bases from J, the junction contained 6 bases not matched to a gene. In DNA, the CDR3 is TGTGCCAGCAGCGTGGGACTAGCGGGAGGGCCGGAGACAGATACGCAGTATTTT. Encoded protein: CASSVGLAGGPETDTQYF.

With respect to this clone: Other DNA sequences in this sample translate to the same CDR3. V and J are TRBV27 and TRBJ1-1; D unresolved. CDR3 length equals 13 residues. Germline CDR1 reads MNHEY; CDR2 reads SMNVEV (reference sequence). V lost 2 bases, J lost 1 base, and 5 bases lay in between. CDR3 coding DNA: TGTGCCAGCAGTTTAGGGAGGAACACTGAAGCTTTCTTT. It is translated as CASSLGRNTEAFF.

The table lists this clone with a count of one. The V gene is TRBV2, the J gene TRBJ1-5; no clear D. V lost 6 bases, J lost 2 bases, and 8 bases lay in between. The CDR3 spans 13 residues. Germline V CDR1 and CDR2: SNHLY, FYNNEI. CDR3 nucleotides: TGTGCCAGCAGAGAGAGGGGCAATCAGCCCCAGCATTTT. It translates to CASRERGNQPQHF.

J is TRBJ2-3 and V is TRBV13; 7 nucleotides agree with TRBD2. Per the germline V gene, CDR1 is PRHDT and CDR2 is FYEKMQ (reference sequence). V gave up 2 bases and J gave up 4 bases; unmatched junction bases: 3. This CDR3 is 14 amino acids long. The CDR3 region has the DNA TGTGCCAGCAGCTTATACGGGGGGTCAGATACGCAGTATTTT. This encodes CASSLYGGSDTQYF. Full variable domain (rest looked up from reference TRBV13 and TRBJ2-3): AAGVIQSPRHLIKEKRETATLKCYPIPRHDTVYWYQQGPGQDPQFLISFYEKMQSDKGSIPDRFSAQQFSDYHSELNMSSLELGDSALYFCASSLYGGSDTQYFGPGTRLTVL.

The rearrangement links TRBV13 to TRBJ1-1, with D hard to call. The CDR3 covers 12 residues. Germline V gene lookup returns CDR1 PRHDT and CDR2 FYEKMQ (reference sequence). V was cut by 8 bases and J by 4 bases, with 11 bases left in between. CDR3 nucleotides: TGTGCCAGCTATTTGCGGGGCACTGAAGCTTTCTTT. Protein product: CASYLRGTEAFF.